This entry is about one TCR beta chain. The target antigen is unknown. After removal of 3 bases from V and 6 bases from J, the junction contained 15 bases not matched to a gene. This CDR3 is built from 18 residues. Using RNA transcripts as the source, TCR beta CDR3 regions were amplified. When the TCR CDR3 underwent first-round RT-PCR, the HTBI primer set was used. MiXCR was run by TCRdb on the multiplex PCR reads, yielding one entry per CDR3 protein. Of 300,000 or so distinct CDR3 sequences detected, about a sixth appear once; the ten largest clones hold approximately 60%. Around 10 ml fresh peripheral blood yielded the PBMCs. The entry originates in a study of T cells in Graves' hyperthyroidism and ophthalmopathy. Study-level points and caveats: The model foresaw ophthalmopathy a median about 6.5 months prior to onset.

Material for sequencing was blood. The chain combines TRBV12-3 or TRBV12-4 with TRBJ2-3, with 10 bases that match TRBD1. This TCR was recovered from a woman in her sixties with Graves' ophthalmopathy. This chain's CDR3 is CASSFSPGQGFVEDTQYF. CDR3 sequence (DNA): TGTGCCAGCAGTTTTTCCCCGGGACAGGGGTTCGTGGAGGATACGCAGTATTTT.